This record concerns one T cell receptor (beta chain) sequence. This clonotype occurred a few times. Its antigen specificity is not known. There are no base qualities to consult, and no much larger clone falls within one base. These data are taken from a study of T-cell reconstitution after alpha-beta-depleted transplantation in children (dated by TCRdb to between 2015 and 2016). About the full investigation: Using TCR repertoire profiling, the study quantitatively followed how T-cell immune reconstitution unfolded in children after TCRalphabeta/CD19-depleted allogeneic hematopoietic cell transplantation. Broad study findings and their caveats: Over subsequent months, a decline in hyperexpanded clone frequencies was noted, and after one year, T-cell counts and TCRbeta diversity were mostly ascribed to newly produced T cells. About two months after transplant, the apparently early recovery of alphabetaT-cell counts reportedly depended on just several hundred clones that had expanded rapidly and came from non-depleted graft cells. The high TCRbeta diversity at day 60 in some patients was ascribed to recipient T cells and intrathymic progenitors that had survived conditioning.

This sample's treatment or condition label indicates: allogeneic hematopoietic cell transplantation with graft depleted of TCRalphabeta T cells and CD19 B cells. TCRalphabeta/CD19-depleted allogeneic hematopoietic cell grafts were given to the transplant recipients, all of whom were children. V is shortened by 4 bases, J by 0 bases, and the region joining them spans 13 bases. The germline V gene provides CDR1 LGHNA and CDR2 YNFKEQ. Its CDR3 holds 16 amino acids, cysteine through phenylalanine. Of all the DNA, just the CDR3 is kept, 48 bases in frame from base 1. The library was made by PCR. TCRdb records Illumina HiSeq 2500 as the sequencer. Molecular barcoding was employed in the preparation of TCR libraries, with unique molecular identifiers being used to normalize TCRbeta repertoire quantification. TCRdb applied fastp at Q25 and MiXCR to the public reads, then kept only in-frame beta chains. Rows are combined by CDR3 protein, so each entry shows the most common genes and DNA. A total of 440,000 or so distinct CDR3 sequences appear in this sample, around two fifths of them only once. The top ten clones comprise 27% of the sample.

The sequences come from PBMCs, collected before TCRalphabeta/CD19-depleted stem cell transplant. The receptor was derived from a girl aged 2 to 9 with aplastic anemia, due to receive a stem cell transplant. The rearrangement joined TRBV4-2 to TRBJ2-1, with an unclear D gene assignment. The DNA sequence follows: TGTGCCAGCAGCCGCCTAGGTACATCCTCCTACAATGAGCAGTTCTTC. The translation is CASSRLGTSSYNEQFF.